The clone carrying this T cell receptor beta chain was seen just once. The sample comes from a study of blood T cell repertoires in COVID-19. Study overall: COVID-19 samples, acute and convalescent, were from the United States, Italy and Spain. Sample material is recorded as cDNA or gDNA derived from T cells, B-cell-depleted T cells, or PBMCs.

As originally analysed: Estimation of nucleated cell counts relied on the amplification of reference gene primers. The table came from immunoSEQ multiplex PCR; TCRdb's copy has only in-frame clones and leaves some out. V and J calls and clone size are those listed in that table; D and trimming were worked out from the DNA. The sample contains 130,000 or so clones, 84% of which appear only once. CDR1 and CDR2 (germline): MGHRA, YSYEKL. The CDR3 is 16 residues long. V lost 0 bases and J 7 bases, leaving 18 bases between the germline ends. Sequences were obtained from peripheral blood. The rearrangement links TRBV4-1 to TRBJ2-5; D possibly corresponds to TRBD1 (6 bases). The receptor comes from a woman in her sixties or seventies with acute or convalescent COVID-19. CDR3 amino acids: CASSQEFRGRRGTQYF. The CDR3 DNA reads TGCGCCAGCAGCCAAGAATTCAGGGGCCGAAGGGGGACCCAGTACTTC.